A single sample gave rise to the 20 T cell receptor beta chains below, sequenced in a study of cytomegalovirus exposure and HLA in healthy donors listed by TCRdb under 2017. The library was produced with the immunoSEQ multiplex PCR assay. For the multiplex PCR, a mixture combining 60 forward primers for TCR Vbeta segments and 13 reverse primers for TCR Jbeta segments was used. TCRdb retrieved this table from immuneACCESS and kept in-frame rearrangements only. Not all clones are present; in checked studies, unresolved V genes account for under half, and no reason is known for the remainder. This sample lists 100,000 to 150,000 clones; around 72% were detected once. Over 1.5% of the sample goes to the ten largest clones. The source material was PBMCs. These receptors all stem from a woman aged 40 to 50 in good health and CMV-seronegative.

The genes are TRBV7-6 and TRBJ2-1; the D gene is possibly TRBD2 (7 bases). Germline V CDR1 and CDR2: SGHVS, FNYEAQ. V was shortened by 4 bases and J by 1 base, with 11 bases between the two germline ends. There are 15 residues in the CDR3. Here the CDR3 DNA reads TGTGCCAGCAGCTCCGGGGGGCAATCCTACAATGAGCAGTTCTTC. This translates into CASSSGGQSYNEQFF.

Remarks on this clone: The limits of the CDR3 on the DNA are not certain, so only TCRdb's listed CDR3 is given. V and J are TRBV28 and TRBJ1-2; the tabulated D call, TRBD1, remains unverified against the DNA. Germline V lookup: CDR1 MDHEN, CDR2 SYDVKM. Termini included, the CDR3 measures 13 amino acids. CDR3 residues: CAILGVGQGACQF.

V is TRBV27 and J is TRBJ1-2; no definite D call. In germline, CDR1 is MNHEY, CDR2 SMNVEV (reference sequence). V was clipped by 5 bases and J by 4 bases, with 11 bases between them. This CDR3 is 13 amino acids long. CDR3 sequence reads: CASSPDGIYGYTF. CDR3 nucleotide sequence: TGTGCCAGCAGTCCCGACGGGATCTATGGCTACACCTTC.

V and J are TRBV10-3 and TRBJ2-2; D not resolved. Germline CDR1 and CDR2: ENHRY and SYGVKD. CDR3 length: 13 residues. V was pared by 3 bases and J by 6 bases, with 8 bases between. DNA of the CDR3: TGTGCCATCAGTGACCCCGAGCCCGGGGAGCTGTTTTTT. Translated, it gives CAISDPEPGELFF.

The rearrangement links TRBV28 to TRBJ2-5; weak D call: TRBD1 (6 bases). The J call may be faulty, since TRBJ2-7 better matches the DNA end. Germline V gives CDR1 MDHEN, CDR2 SYDVKM. CDR3 size: 15 residues. The chain's CDR3 is CASSLSPGDTYEQYF. CDR3 nucleotides: TGTGCCAGCAGTTTATCCCCCGGGGACACCTACGAGCAGTACTTC.

The chain employs TRBV6-1 and TRBJ2-1, with D perhaps matching TRBD2 (6 bases). This CDR3 is 15 amino acids long. The V gene's germline CDR1 is MNHNS and CDR2 SASEGT. V lost 6 bases to trimming and J lost 0 bases, with 12 bases between them. CDR3 nucleotide sequence: TGTGCCAGCAGGCGGGACCGGAGCTCCTACAATGAGCAGTTCTTC. Its translation is CASRRDRSSYNEQFF.

The chain recombines TRBV9 with TRBJ2-5; D not certain. Trimming cost V 4 bases and J 7 bases, with 11 bases left between them. In germline, CDR1 is SGDLS, CDR2 YYNGEE. The CDR3 has 12 residues. The CDR3 spells CASSLPPGTQYF. As DNA, the CDR3 is TGTGCCAGCAGCTTACCACCCGGGACCCAGTACTTC.

In its sample, this clone was seen once. This chain uses TRBV2 with TRBJ1-4; D might be TRBD1 (6 bases). Germline values: CDR1 SNHLY, CDR2 FYNNEI. The V gene lost 7 bases and the J gene lost 6 bases, with 12 bases spanning the gap. The CDR3 is made up of 13 amino acids. CDR3 in amino acids: CASTRGADEKLFF. The CDR3 region has the DNA TGTGCCAGCACGCGGGGGGCGGATGAAAAACTGTTTTTT.

The CDR3 coding sequence is TGTGCCAGCTTCGCGGGTAGCCACATGCACACTGAAGCTTTCTTT. It specifies CASFAGSHMHTEAFF. The chain couples TRBV2 to TRBJ1-1, with D uncertain. V lost 8 bases to trimming and J lost 3 bases, with 19 bases between them. The V gene's germline CDR1 is SNHLY and CDR2 FYNNEI. CDR3 length: 15 residues.

The J gene is TRBJ1-1, the V gene TRBV6-5; 7 bases map to TRBD1. The CDR3 loop spans 14 amino acids. Germline CDR1 is MNHEY and CDR2 is SVGAGI. The trim removed 5 bases at V and 11 bases at J, leaving 14 bases unmatched. CDR3 in DNA: TGTGCCAGCAGTGAGTCGTTTGGAGGGGGCAGTGCTTTCTTT. Encoded protein: CASSESFGGGSAFF.

The chain uses TRBV6-5 and TRBJ1-1; no clear D gene. CDR1 is MNHEY, CDR2 SVGAGI, per germline. The V gene lost 10 bases and the J gene lost 2 bases, with 11 bases spanning the gap. This CDR3 comprises 12 residues. CDR3: CATLAGNTEAFF. CDR3 DNA sequence: TGTGCCACCCTCGCAGGAAACACTGAAGCTTTCTTT.

This chain joins TRBV19 and TRBJ2-1, with 12 bases aligning to TRBD2. This CDR3 has 19 amino acids. Germline-derived CDR1 and CDR2 are LNHDA and SQIVND (reference sequence). The J segment lost 5 bases and the V segment lost 2 bases, leaving 13 bases of the junction unmatched. Here the CDR3 DNA reads TGTGCCAGTAGTATAAAGGCTAGCGGGGGGGCATGGTGGAACAATGAGCAGTTCTTC. Translation: CASSIKASGGAWWNNEQFF.

This rearrangement joins TRBV28 to TRBJ2-7, with D perhaps TRBD1 (5 bases). Per germline, CDR1 MDHEN and CDR2 SYDVKM. V lost 5 bases and J 4 bases, leaving 21 bases between the germline ends. The CDR3 totals 16 residues. As DNA, the CDR3 is TGTGCCAGCAGTCCCCTGCGCTCCGGACAACTTTACGAGCAGTACTTC. Its protein is CASSPLRSGQLYEQYF.

This chain uses TRBV28 with TRBJ1-2, with TRBD1 matching over 9 bases. Germline CDR1 is MDHEN and CDR2 is SYDVKM. J was trimmed by 3 bases and V by 5 bases; bases with no gene match: 4. This CDR3 has 14 residues. CDR3 loop: CASSPQGADYGYTF. Here the CDR3 DNA reads TGTGCCAGCAGTCCACAGGGGGCAGACTATGGCTACACCTTC.

The chain uses TRBV28 and TRBJ2-1; D is perhaps TRBD2 (11 bases). CDR1 and CDR2 (germline): MDHEN, SYDVKM. The CDR3 totals 19 residues. V lost 6 bases to trimming and J lost 3 bases, with 27 bases between them. The CDR3 here is CASSYLPGQGTSGYNEQFF. CDR3 nucleotide sequence: TGTGCCAGCAGCTACTTACCGGGACAGGGGACTAGCGGCTACAATGAGCAGTTCTTC.

This clone was seen once. The gene calls are TRBV28 and TRBJ2-7, with D possibly TRBD2 on 5 matching bases. Germline V gene data show CDR1 as MDHEN and CDR2 as SYDVKM. Trimming left V 3 bases short and J 5 bases short, with 11 bases between. CDR3 length: 13 residues. The CDR3 DNA reads TGTGCCAGCAGTTTGGGTCGGGGAGACGAGCAGTACTTC. Translated: CASSLGRGDEQYF.

This chain uses TRBV7-9 with TRBJ2-1; D unresolved. Germline loops: CDR1 SEHNR, CDR2 FQNEAQ (reference sequence). With 5 bases removed from V and 5 bases from J, the gap between germline ends came to 22 bases. This CDR3 comprises 17 residues. CDR3 in DNA: TGTGCCAGCAGCCCCCGCATGGGCTCCCGCTATAACAATGAGCAGTTCTTC. It specifies CASSPRMGSRYNNEQFF.

In regard to this clone: Germline and junction disagree at one end, which may indicate a read error. V gene TRBV7-9 combines with J gene TRBJ1-3, with 10 bases identical to TRBD1. This CDR3 has 16 amino acids. Looked up from germline, CDR1 is SEHNR and CDR2 is FQNEAQ (reference sequence). The CDR3 region is CSSSLQTGGAGNTIYF. The CDR3 DNA reads TGTTCCAGCAGCTTGCAGACAGGGGGCGCCGGAAACACCATATATTTT.

The rearrangement joins TRBV4-2 to TRBJ1-1, with D unresolved. V lost 0 bases, J lost 3 bases, and 23 bases lay in between. CDR1 and CDR2 (germline): LGHNA, YNFKEQ. The CDR3 extends over 19 amino acids. The CDR3 loop is CASSQDLRRERFRYTEAFF. The CDR3 region has the DNA TGTGCCAGCAGCCAAGATTTAAGGAGGGAGCGGTTTAGGTACACTGAAGCTTTCTTT.

The chain recombines TRBV27 with TRBJ2-1; 9 bases line up with TRBD1. The CDR3 runs to 16 residues. Germline V lookup: CDR1 MNHEY, CDR2 SMNVEV (reference sequence). The junction had 12 bases not matched to a gene; V was cut back by 5 bases and J by 7 bases. Written as DNA, the CDR3 is TGTGCCAGCAGTCCCTTTGACAGGGGGGAGGCGAATGAGCAGTTCTTC. As protein: CASSPFDRGEANEQFF.